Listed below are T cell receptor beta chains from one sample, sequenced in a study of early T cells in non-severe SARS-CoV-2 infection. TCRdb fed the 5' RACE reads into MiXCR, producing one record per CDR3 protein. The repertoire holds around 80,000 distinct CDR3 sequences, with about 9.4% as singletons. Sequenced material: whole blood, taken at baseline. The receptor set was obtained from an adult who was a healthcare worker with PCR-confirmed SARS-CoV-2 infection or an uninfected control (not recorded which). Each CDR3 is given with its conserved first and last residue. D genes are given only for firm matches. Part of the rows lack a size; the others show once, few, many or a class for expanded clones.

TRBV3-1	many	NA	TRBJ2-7	CASSQAGPHEQYF	TGTGCCAGCAGCCAGGCGGGACCACACGAGCAGTACTTC
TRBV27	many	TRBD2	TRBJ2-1	CASREGLANNEQFF	TGTGCCAGCAGAGAGGGACTAGCGAACAATGAGCAGTTCTTC
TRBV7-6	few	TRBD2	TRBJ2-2	CASSFPRARLAGAAGELFF	TGTGCCAGCAGCTTTCCCCGGGCCCGACTAGCGGGAGCCGCCGGGGAGCTGTTTTTT
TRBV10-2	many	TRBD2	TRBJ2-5	CASSESRLAVQETQYF	TGCGCCAGCAGTGAGTCTAGACTAGCGGTTCAAGAGACCCAGTACTTC
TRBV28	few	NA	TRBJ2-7	CASSLKGYEQYF	TGTGCCAGCAGTTTAAAGGGCTACGAGCAGTACTTC
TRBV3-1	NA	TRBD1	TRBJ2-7	CASSQGTGGHEQYF	TGTGCCAGCAGCCAGGGGACAGGGGGCCACGAGCAGTACTTC
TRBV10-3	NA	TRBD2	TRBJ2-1	CAIRTASGSYNEQFF	TGTGCCATCAGAACCGCTAGCGGGTCATACAATGAGCAGTTCTTC
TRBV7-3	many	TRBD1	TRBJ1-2	CASSSRGGRGYTF	TGTGCCAGCAGCTCTCGAGGGGGCCGCGGCTACACCTTC
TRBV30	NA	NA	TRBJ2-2	CAWRIPNTGELFF	TGTGCCTGGAGAATTCCGAACACCGGGGAGCTGTTTTTT
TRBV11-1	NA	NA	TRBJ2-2	CASSPSRGNANTGELFF	TGTGCCAGCAGCCCGAGCCGGGGGAACGCGAACACCGGGGAGCTGTTTTTT
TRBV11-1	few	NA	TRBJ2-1	CASSRGINEQFF	TGTGCCAGCAGTCGCGGGATTAATGAGCAGTTCTTC
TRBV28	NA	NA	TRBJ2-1	CASRRDLSSYNEQFF	TGTGCCAGCAGGCGAGACCTAAGCTCCTACAATGAGCAGTTCTTC
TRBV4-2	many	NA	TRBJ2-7	CASSQEVAGVGDEQYF	TGTGCCAGCAGCCAAGAAGTGGCAGGGGTCGGCGACGAGCAGTACTTC
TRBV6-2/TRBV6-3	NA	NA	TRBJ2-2	CASTKDGLNTGELFF	TGTGCCAGCACTAAGGACGGCCTGAACACCGGGGAGCTGTTTTTT
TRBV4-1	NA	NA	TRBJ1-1	CASSQERPGPNTEAFF	TGCGCCAGCAGCCAAGAAAGACCAGGCCCGAACACTGAAGCTTTCTTT
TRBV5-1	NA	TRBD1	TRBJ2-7	CASSLAGTGTYEQYF	TGCGCCAGCAGCTTGGCCGGGACAGGGACCTACGAGCAGTACTTC
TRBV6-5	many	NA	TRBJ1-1	CASNPQGLSEAFF	TGTGCCAGCAATCCACAGGGTTTAAGTGAAGCTTTCTTT
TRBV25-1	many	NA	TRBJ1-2	CASSEGWDGYTF	TGTGCCAGCAGTGAAGGTTGGGATGGCTACACCTTC
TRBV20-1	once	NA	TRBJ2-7	CSALDGGNQLEQYF	TGCAGTGCCCTGGATGGGGGGAATCAGCTCGAGCAGTACTTC
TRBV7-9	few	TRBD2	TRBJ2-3	CASSTGLAGRTDTQYF	TGTGCCAGCAGCACGGGACTAGCGGGGCGGACAGATACGCAGTATTTT
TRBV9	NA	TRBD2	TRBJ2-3	CASSPSGGEADTQYF	TGTGCCAGCAGCCCATCCGGGGGGGAGGCAGATACGCAGTATTTT
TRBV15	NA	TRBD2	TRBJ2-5	CATSRGGGRAFQETQYF	TGTGCCACCAGCAGAGGTGGCGGGAGGGCCTTCCAAGAGACCCAGTACTTC
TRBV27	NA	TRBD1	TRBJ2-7	CASSQDRVKQYF	TGTGCCAGCAGTCAGGACAGGGTAAAGCAGTACTTC
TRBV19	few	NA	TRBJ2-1	CASSFRGRPQGNEQFF	TGTGCCAGTAGTTTTCGTGGCAGACCACAGGGCAATGAGCAGTTCTTC
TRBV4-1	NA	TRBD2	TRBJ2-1	CASSQERLAGFNQFF	TGCGCCAGCAGCCAAGAAAGACTAGCGGGCTTTAATCAGTTCTTC